This T cell receptor (beta chain) was retrieved from a study of cytomegalovirus exposure and HLA in healthy donors. The PCR made use of 60 Vbeta and 13 Jbeta primers. Using immunoSEQ multiplex PCR, the repertoire was profiled, and TCRdb retains in-frame clones only, with some absent. The sample shows about 180,000 clones, more than 60% of them seen only once. V lost 0 bases to trimming and J lost 10 bases, with 10 bases between them. CDR1 is GTSNPN and CDR2 is SVGIG in the germline V gene (reference sequence). The CDR3 runs to 13 residues. The rearrangement links TRBV30 to TRBJ1-6; possible D gene TRBD1, 5 bases. The source of this sequence is a man aged 18 to 29 in good health and CMV-seronegative. Source material: PBMCs. CDR3 loop: CAWSVQEGSPLHF. For the CDR3, the DNA is TGTGCCTGGAGTGTACAGGAGGGATCACCCCTCCACTTT.